The source of this TCR beta chain is a study of shared clonotypes between healthy human individuals. Study-level findings and limits: Some naive CD4 clonotypes, around 4.7%, turned up in common across several donors. Despite large depth, rarefaction showed incomplete sorted-subset sequencing.

The table came from immunoSEQ multiplex PCR; TCRdb's copy has only in-frame clones and leaves some out. The data contain around 2,000,000 clones, about 95% of them singletons. This clone appeared a single time. The antigen is not known. The CDR3 extends over 11 amino acids. Germline V gene sequence: CDR1 MNHNS, CDR2 SASEGT. V was trimmed by 5 bases and J by 4 bases, leaving 6 bases between them. The rearrangement joins TRBV6-1 to TRBJ2-7; no firm D call. The source of this sequence is a man aged 18 to 30 in good health. Sequenced material: naive CD4+ T cells sorted from blood. The subset here: CD45RA+ positively selected. CDR3 loop: CASSFSYEQYF. CDR3 bases: TGTGCCAGCAGTTTTTCATACGAGCAGTACTTC.